What follows describes a single TCR beta chain. Its antigen remains unidentified. Per-base quality was not reported, and no clone a single base away is much larger than it. A case-control design nested within a healthcare worker cohort in London, UK, was used, with weekly nasopharyngeal swab PCR tests and blood sampling performed. Healthcare workers were enrolled in the week of the UK lockdown, from 23 to 31 March 2020, and were followed every week for up to roughly 15 weeks. From a lookup of the germline V gene, CDR1 and CDR2 are MNHNS and SASEGT. The V and J ends are trimmed by 0 bases and 11 bases, leaving 16 bases between them. Measured from the cysteine to the phenylalanine, the CDR3 is 15 residues long. This entry keeps only the CDR3 DNA: 45 bases, framed from base 1. The data are from a study of early T cells in non-severe SARS-CoV-2 infection (dated by TCRdb to about 2021). Context from the whole study: Bulk RNA from unsorted whole blood was used for TCR sequencing, so alpha and beta chains could not be paired.

The library was prepared using 5' RACE. TCRdb lists the instrument as NextSeq 500. To correct for sequencing error and PCR bias, the TCR library protocol tagged individual cDNA molecules with unique molecular identifiers. Both TCR alpha and beta chains were sequenced, and tight co-correlation was observed between alpha and beta sequence abundances in each sample. For the original study's pipeline: Decombinator V4 was used to annotate TCR sequences for V gene, J gene and CDR3. Expanded TCRs were defined as changing significantly between any two time points under a Poisson model with p below 0.0001. TCR abundances were normalised to the total number of TCRs sequenced in each sample and reported as counts per million. MAIT TCRs were defined by TRAV1-2 paired with TRAJ12, TRAJ20 or TRAJ33, and iNKT TCRs by TRAV10 paired with TRAJ18. VDJdb, accessed 1 November 2021, was searched for CMV, EBV and SARS-CoV-2 annotated TCRs, with TCRs annotated for multiple antigens excluded. TCRdb itself trimmed the public reads at Q25 with fastp, ran MiXCR and retained productive beta chains. Rows with one shared CDR3 protein collapse into an entry with the most common genes and DNA. V and J calls and clone size were set by TCRdb, not the authors. The sample table shows about 68,000 distinct CDR3 sequences, and 12% are seen once. The biggest ten clones account for about 1.7% of the sample.

Overall study outcomes, separate from this receptor: VDJdb matching was skewed toward anti-spike CD8 responses and likely underestimated virus-specific expansions, missing private and CD4 specificities.

In this chain, TRBV6-1 is recombined with TRBJ1-4, with a weak D call of TRBD1 (6 bases match). The specimen sequenced was whole blood. The clonotype was recovered from an adult who was a healthcare worker with PCR-confirmed SARS-CoV-2 infection or an uninfected control (not recorded which). The encoded CDR3 is CASSEARTGRGKLFF. The DNA sequence is given as TGTGCCAGCAGTGAAGCTCGTACAGGGAGAGGGAAACTGTTTTTT.